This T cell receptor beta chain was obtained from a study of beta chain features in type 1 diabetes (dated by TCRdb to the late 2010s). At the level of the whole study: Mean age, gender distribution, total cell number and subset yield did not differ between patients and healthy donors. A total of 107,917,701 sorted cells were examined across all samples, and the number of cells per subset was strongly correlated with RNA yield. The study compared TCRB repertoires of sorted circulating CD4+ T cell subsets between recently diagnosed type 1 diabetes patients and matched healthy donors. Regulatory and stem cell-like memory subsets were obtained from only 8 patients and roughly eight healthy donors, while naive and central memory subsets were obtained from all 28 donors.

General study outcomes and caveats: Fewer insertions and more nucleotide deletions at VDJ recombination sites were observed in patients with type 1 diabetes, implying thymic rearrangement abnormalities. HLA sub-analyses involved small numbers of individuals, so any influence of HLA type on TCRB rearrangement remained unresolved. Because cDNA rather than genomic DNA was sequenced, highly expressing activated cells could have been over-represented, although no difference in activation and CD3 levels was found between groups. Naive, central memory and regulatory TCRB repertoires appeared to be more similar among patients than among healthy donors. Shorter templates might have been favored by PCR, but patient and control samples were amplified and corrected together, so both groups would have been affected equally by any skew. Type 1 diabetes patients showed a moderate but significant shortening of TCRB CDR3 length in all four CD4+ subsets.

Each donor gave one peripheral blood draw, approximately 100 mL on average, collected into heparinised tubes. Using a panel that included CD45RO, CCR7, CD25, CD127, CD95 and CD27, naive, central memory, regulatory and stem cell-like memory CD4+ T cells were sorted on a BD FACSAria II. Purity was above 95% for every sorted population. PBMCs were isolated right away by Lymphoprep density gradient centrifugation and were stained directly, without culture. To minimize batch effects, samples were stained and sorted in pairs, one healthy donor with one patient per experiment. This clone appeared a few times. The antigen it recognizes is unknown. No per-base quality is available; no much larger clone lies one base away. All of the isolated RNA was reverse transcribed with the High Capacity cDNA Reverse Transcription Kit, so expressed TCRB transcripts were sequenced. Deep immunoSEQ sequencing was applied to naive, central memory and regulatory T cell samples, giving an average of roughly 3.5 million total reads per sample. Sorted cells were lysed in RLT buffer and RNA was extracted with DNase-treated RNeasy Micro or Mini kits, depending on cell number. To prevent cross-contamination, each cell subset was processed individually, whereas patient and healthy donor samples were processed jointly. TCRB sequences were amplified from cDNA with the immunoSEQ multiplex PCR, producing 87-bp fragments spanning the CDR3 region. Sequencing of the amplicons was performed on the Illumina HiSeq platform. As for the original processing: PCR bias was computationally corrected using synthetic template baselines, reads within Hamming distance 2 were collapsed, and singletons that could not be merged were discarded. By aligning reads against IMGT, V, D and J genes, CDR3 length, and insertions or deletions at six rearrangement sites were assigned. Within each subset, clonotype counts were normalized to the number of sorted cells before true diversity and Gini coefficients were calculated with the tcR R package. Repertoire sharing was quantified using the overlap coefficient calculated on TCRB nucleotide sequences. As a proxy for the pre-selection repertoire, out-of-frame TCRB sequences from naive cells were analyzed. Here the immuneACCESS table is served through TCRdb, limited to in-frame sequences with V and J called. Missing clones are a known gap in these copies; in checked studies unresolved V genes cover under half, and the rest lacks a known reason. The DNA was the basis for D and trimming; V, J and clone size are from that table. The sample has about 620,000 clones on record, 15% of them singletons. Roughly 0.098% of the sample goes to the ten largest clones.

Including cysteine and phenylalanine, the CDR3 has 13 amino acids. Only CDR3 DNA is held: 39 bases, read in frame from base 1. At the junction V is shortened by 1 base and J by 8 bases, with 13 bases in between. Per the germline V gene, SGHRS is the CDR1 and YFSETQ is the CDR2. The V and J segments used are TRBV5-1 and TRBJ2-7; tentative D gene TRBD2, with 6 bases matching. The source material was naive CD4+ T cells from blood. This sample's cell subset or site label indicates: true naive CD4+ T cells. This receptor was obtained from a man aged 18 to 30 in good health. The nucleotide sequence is TGCGCCAGCAGCTTGTCGGGAGAAAGACAGCAGTACTTC. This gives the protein CASSLSGERQQYF.